The sequence of this T cell receptor (beta chain) was determined in a study of PD-1 blockade in mismatch repair-deficient tumors. For the study at large: All were previously treated, progressing patients with some twelve mismatch repair-deficient cancer types.

CDR3 length: 15 residues. V shed 4 bases and J shed 3 bases, with 16 bases lying between them. The germline CDR1 and CDR2 sequences are LNHDA and SQIVND (reference sequence). General study findings and limits: Tumor-resident clones, often undetectable pretreatment in blood, expanded then contracted after pembrolizumab.

This clone was counted only a few times. Its target is unknown. Every patient had mismatch repair deficiency by PCR or immunohistochemistry. Some clones are missing from TCRdb's copy, which holds only in-frame ones; the method was immunoSEQ multiplex PCR. The sample lists about 51,000 clones, roughly 80% seen once, with roughly 8.7% in the top ten. Source: peripheral blood, taken approximately 18 weeks after starting pembrolizumab. This clonotype originated in an adult with mismatch repair-deficient cancer. The chain employs TRBV19 and TRBJ2-7, with D tentatively TRBD1 (7 bases). The CDR3 reads CASSRGQEGFYEQYF. The CDR3 DNA follows: TGTGCCAGTAGTAGAGGACAGGAGGGCTTCTACGAGCAGTACTTC.